The 15 T cell receptor beta chains reported below all come from one sample, sequenced in a study of PD-1 blockade in classical Hodgkin lymphoma. Specified time point: cycle 4 day 1 (C4D1), after six to seven weeks of nivolumab. Each of the patients experienced relapse following autologous stem cell transplantation, and their brentuximab vedotin exposure differed. Assay: immunoSEQ multiplex PCR; the TCRdb copy retains only in-frame clones and omits some. The sample comprises 19,000 or so clones, around three quarters of which are singletons, and approximately 40% rests with the top ten. Sequencing was performed on peripheral blood mononuclear cells (PBMCs), taken before the fourth cycle of nivolumab. These receptors originate from a human donor with classical Hodgkin lymphoma.

The rearrangement joins TRBV30 to TRBJ2-3; no clear D. The V end was cut by 5 bases, the J end by 2 bases, with 8 bases between. From germline, CDR1 is GTSNPN and CDR2 SVGIG (reference sequence). The CDR3 runs to 12 residues. The CDR3 DNA sequence: TGTGCCTGGCACTTACCCACAGATACGCAGTATTTT. This codes for CAWHLPTDTQYF.

The rearrangement links TRBV2 to TRBJ2-7; D is perhaps TRBD1 (6 bases). The V gene's germline CDR1 is SNHLY and CDR2 FYNNEI. Trimming cost V 0 bases and J 1 base, with 13 bases left between them. The CDR3 has 16 amino acids. The CDR3 sequence: CASSEATGSLSYEQYF. DNA for the CDR3: TGTGCCAGCAGTGAAGCAACAGGGTCTCTATCCTACGAGCAGTACTTC.

V gene TRBV7-8 combines with J gene TRBJ1-2, with D tentatively TRBD1 (6 bases). This CDR3 comprises 15 residues. Trimming took 1 base from V and 3 from J, leaving 12 bases between them. Per the germline V gene, CDR1 is SGHVS and CDR2 is FQNEAQ. DNA of the CDR3: TGTGCCAGCAGCTTAGAATCGAGGACAGACTATGGCTACACCTTC. It translates to CASSLESRTDYGYTF.

The genes are TRBV10-1 and TRBJ2-7; 12 nucleotides match TRBD2. The CDR3 has 13 residues. CDR1 WNHNN and CDR2 SYGVQD come from the germline V gene (reference sequence). Trimming cost V 10 bases and J 1 base; bases outside gene matches: 2. The CDR3 nucleotides are TGCGCCACCGGGACTAGCGGGTCCTACGAGCAGTACTTC. It is translated as CATGTSGSYEQYF.

This clone was found once. The chain has TRBV27 and TRBJ2-7; 11 nucleotides line up with TRBD1. V lost 0 bases to trimming and J lost 7 bases; unmatched junction nucleotides: 5. This CDR3 contains 15 residues. Per germline, CDR1 MNHEY and CDR2 SMNVEV (reference sequence). The CDR3 DNA is TGTGCCAGCAGTTTATCGGGACAGGGGGGAGGGGAGCAGTACTTC. Amino acids: CASSLSGQGGGEQYF.

The rearrangement joins TRBV5-8 to TRBJ2-6; TRBD1 matches at 10 bases. The CDR3 is 17 amino acids. Unmatched junction bases numbered 7, after V lost 4 bases and J lost 3 bases. CDR1 and CDR2 (germline): SGHTS, YDEGEE. In nucleotides, the CDR3 is TGTGCCAGCAGCAGCCGGGACAGGGGCTATGGGGCCAACGTCCTGACTTTC. Residues: CASSSRDRGYGANVLTF.

The rearrangement uses TRBV19 and TRBJ1-1; 12 nucleotides agree with TRBD1. This CDR3 contains 14 residues. The V gene end was trimmed by 7 bases and the J gene end by 5 bases; junction bases not matched to a gene: 5. CDR1 is LNHDA and CDR2 is SQIVND in the germline V gene (reference sequence). The CDR3 nucleotides are TGTGCCAGTAAGGGGGACAGGGGGCGGACTGAAGCTTTCTTT. Translating gives CASKGDRGRTEAFF.

The J gene is TRBJ1-1, the V gene TRBV5-1, with D perhaps TRBD1 (5 bases). Between the trimmed V and J ends, which lost 4 bases and 8 bases, there was a span of 15 bases. Germline V gene sequence: CDR1 SGHRS, CDR2 YFSETQ. This CDR3 contains 13 residues. Here the CDR3 reads CASSGTGIPEAFF. CDR3 DNA sequence: TGCGCCAGCAGCGGAACAGGCATTCCCGAAGCTTTCTTT.

The chain couples TRBV4-3 to TRBJ2-2; D possibly corresponds to TRBD2 (5 bases). V dropped 0 bases and J dropped 6 bases, with 11 bases sitting between them. The CDR3 consists of 15 residues. Germline CDR1 reads LGHNA; CDR2 reads YSLEER. As DNA, the CDR3 is TGCGCCAGCAGCCAAGAAGAGGGAGAAGCCGGGGAGCTGTTTTTT. Translation: CASSQEEGEAGELFF.

This rearrangement joins TRBV11-1 to TRBJ2-7; TRBD2 agrees at 8 bases. This CDR3 has 15 residues. Germline lookup yields CDR1 SGHAT and CDR2 FQDESV (reference sequence). The junction had 10 bases not matched to a gene; V was cut back by 3 bases and J by 6 bases. CDR3 residues: CASSLGSAGVLEQYF. In DNA form, the CDR3 reads TGTGCCAGCAGCTTGGGTTCAGCGGGAGTTCTCGAGCAGTACTTC.

The chain joins TRBV4-1 to TRBJ1-4; D unclear. Germline loops: CDR1 MGHRA, CDR2 YSYEKL. V lost 0 bases, J lost 13 bases, and 9 bases lay in between. There are 12 residues in the CDR3. The CDR3 region is CASSQDNARLFF. Here the CDR3 DNA reads TGCGCCAGCAGCCAAGACAACGCCCGACTGTTTTTT.

The gene calls are TRBV5-1 and TRBJ1-2, with D uncertain. Germline CDR1 is SGHRS and CDR2 is YFSETQ. The CDR3 runs 14 residues. V dropped 4 bases and J dropped 4 bases, with 14 bases sitting between them. The CDR3 here is CASSGTTTAYGYTF. CDR3 bases: TGCGCCAGCAGCGGAACTACCACCGCCTATGGCTACACCTTC.

For the CDR3, the DNA is TGTGCCAGCAGCCCCCAGGTTGGGGGGGAGCTGTTTTTT. This sequence encodes CASSPQVGGELFF. The chain couples TRBV7-2 to TRBJ2-2, with unresolved D. The CDR3 covers 13 residues. Germline V gives CDR1 SGHTA, CDR2 FQGNSA. Trimming removed 5 bases from V and 8 bases from J, with 12 bases in between.

This chain connects TRBV11-2 to TRBJ2-1, with D tentatively TRBD2 (6 bases). This CDR3 region has 15 residues. The germline gives CDR1 SGHAT, CDR2 FQNNGV. The germline V and J ends were trimmed by 6 bases and 7 bases, with 19 bases remaining between them. DNA for the CDR3: TGTGCCAGCAGTCCAGGGCGGGGCCGTGTGAATGAGCAGTTCTTC. Residues: CASSPGRGRVNEQFF.

DNA of the CDR3: TGCGCCAGCAGCTCGAGGACAGGGGAGAAGGAGCAGTTCTTC. This codes for CASSSRTGEKEQFF. V usage is TRBV5-1 and J usage is TRBJ2-1; 9 nucleotides line up with TRBD1. The length of the CDR3 is 14 residues. V was pared by 3 bases and J by 10 bases, with 8 bases of the junction left unmatched. The germline V gene has CDR1 SGHRS and CDR2 YFSETQ.